Here is one T cell receptor beta chain with its context. Its target is unknown. The primer mix had 60 Vbeta and 13 Jbeta primers. Some clones are missing from TCRdb's copy, which holds only in-frame ones; the method was immunoSEQ multiplex PCR. The sample holds approximately 140,000 clones, over 60% seen once. These data come from a study of cytomegalovirus exposure and HLA in healthy donors. Study-level information: Caucasian-associated ancestry cluster membership applied to under 85% of 398 genotyped donors. Findings and limits, study-wide: Rates of TCR association differed by HLA locus in a later analysis, with DRB1 highest and HLA-C lowest. Later analysis associated a missense DCLRE1C variant with TCR beta V- and J-gene trimming. Sequencing had likely introduced a cluster of highly shared sequence variants as an artifact.

Germline lookup yields CDR1 MDHEN and CDR2 SYDVKM. This CDR3 is 14 amino acids long. The germline V and J ends were trimmed by 3 bases and 1 base, with 9 bases remaining between them. Sample: PBMCs. The chain recombines TRBV28 with TRBJ1-1; D gene unclear. This TCR was sampled from a male donor in good health and CMV-seropositive. The CDR3 region is CASSFGLPNTEAFF. The CDR3 nucleotides read TGTGCCAGCAGTTTTGGACTCCCGAACACTGAAGCTTTCTTT.